These 23 T cell receptor beta chains came from one sample sequenced in a study of cytomegalovirus exposure and HLA in healthy donors. The primer mix had 60 Vbeta and 13 Jbeta primers. Only in-frame clones appear in the TCRdb table, and some are missing; sequencing was by immunoSEQ multiplex PCR. This table has about 180,000 clones, around four fifths appearing once. Material: PBMCs. Receptors were obtained from a woman in her fifties or sixties in good health and CMV-seropositive.

The chain couples TRBV7-2 to TRBJ1-1; D not resolved. In germline, CDR1 is SGHTA, CDR2 FQGNSA. The germline V and J ends were trimmed by 7 bases and 6 bases, with 15 bases remaining between them. This CDR3 comprises 13 residues. The CDR3 DNA follows: TGTGCCAGCATCCGGTCCCCCGCCGCTGAAGCTTTCTTT. This codes for CASIRSPAAEAFF.

This rearrangement joins TRBV27 to TRBJ1-5; D uncertain. Trimming took off 5 bases at V and 5 bases at J, with 10 bases between the two ends. The CDR3 has 13 amino acids. Looked up from germline, CDR1 is MNHEY and CDR2 is SMNVEV (reference sequence). The CDR3 DNA reads TGTGCCAGCAGTCCCGCCCTATATCAGCCCCAGCATTTT. It yields the protein CASSPALYQPQHF.

The V call is TRBV7-9, the J call TRBJ2-1, with 7 bases aligning to TRBD2. Per the germline V gene, CDR1 is SEHNR and CDR2 is FQNEAQ (reference sequence). The CDR3 contains 15 residues. The V gene end was trimmed by 2 bases and the J gene end by 0 bases; junction bases not matched to a gene: 1. The CDR3 loop is CASSLSGTSYNEQFF. In nucleotides, the CDR3 is TGTGCCAGCAGCTTAAGCGGGACCTCCTACAATGAGCAGTTCTTC.

This sequence joins TRBV4-3 and TRBJ2-3; the match to TRBD1 covers 7 bases. V dropped 3 bases and J dropped 1; count of bases not matched to a gene: 4. This CDR3 contains 15 residues. Per the germline V gene, CDR1 is LGHNA and CDR2 is YSLEER. The CDR3 DNA follows: TGCGCCAGCAGCCAGACAGGGCACGGCACAGATACGCAGTATTTT. It encodes CASSQTGHGTDTQYF.

In this sample, this clone turned up a few times. An end of the junction does not agree with germline; a read error may underlie this. The chain couples TRBV2 to TRBJ2-6; maybe TRBD1 (5 bases). This CDR3 region has 16 residues. CDR1 and CDR2 from the germline V gene are SNHLY and FYNNEI. CDR3 in DNA: TGTGCCAGCAGTGACCCTTGGAAACCTGGGGCCAACGGCCTGACTTTC. It translates to CASSDPWKPGANGLTF.

The chain is built from TRBV11-2 and TRBJ1-5; 9 positions match TRBD1. Per the germline V gene, CDR1 is SGHAT and CDR2 is FQNNGV. After removal of 4 bases from V and 6 bases from J, the junction contained 7 bases not matched to a gene. The CDR3 consists of 15 residues. CDR3 region: CASSSGTGIGQPQHF. CDR3 in DNA: TGTGCCAGCAGCTCCGGGACAGGGATAGGTCAGCCCCAGCATTTT.

The chain couples TRBV10-3 to TRBJ2-2; D not certain. In germline, CDR1 is ENHRY, CDR2 SYGVKD. CDR3 length: 14 amino acids. Trimming left V 3 bases short and J 1 base short, with 6 bases between. The CDR3 region has the DNA TGTGCCATCAGTGATTACAGGAACACCGGGGAGCTGTTTTTT. Residues: CAISDYRNTGELFF.

CDR3 nucleotide sequence: TGTGCCAGCAGTGGGACAGCTTACGAGCAGTACTTC. Encoded protein: CASSGTAYEQYF. The genes are TRBV28 and TRBJ2-7; the match to TRBD1 covers 7 bases. Germline V gives CDR1 MDHEN, CDR2 SYDVKM. This CDR3 contains 12 residues. The J segment lost 4 bases and the V segment lost 5 bases, leaving 2 bases of the junction unmatched.

The rearrangement uses TRBV7-2 and TRBJ2-5; 7 nucleotides align to TRBD2. V gave up 5 bases and J gave up 11 bases; unmatched junction bases: 17. The CDR3 runs to 15 residues. The germline CDR1 and CDR2 sequences are SGHTA and FQGNSA. In DNA form, the CDR3 reads TGTGCCAGCAGCACCCGCGGCGGGGGAGGAAATGAGCAGTACTTC. This gives the protein CASSTRGGGGNEQYF.

About this clone itself: The germline gene is not matched at one end of the junction; a read error may be the cause. The chain is built from TRBV7-2 and TRBJ1-1; weak D call: TRBD1 (6 bases). The germline CDR1 and CDR2 sequences are SGHTA and FQGNSA. The CDR3 is made up of 13 amino acids. CDR3 DNA: TGTGCCAGCACCTTAGATAACAGGGTCGGGGCTTTCTTT. This encodes CASTLDNRVGAFF. Combining the CDR3 with reference TRBV7-2 and TRBJ1-1 gives the whole variable domain GAGVSQSPSNKVTEKGKDVELRCDPISGHTALYWYRQSLGQGLEFLIYFQGNSAPDKSGLPSDRFSAERTGGSVSTLTIQRTQQEDSAVYLCASTLDNRVGAFFGQGTRLTVV.

This clone occurred once. This chain links TRBV11-3 with TRBJ1-5; possible D gene TRBD1, 5 bases. The CDR3 contains 14 residues. Germline assignment: CDR1 SGHNT and CDR2 YENEEA. V lost 5 bases and J 3 bases, leaving 11 bases between the germline ends. The CDR3 loop reads CASSLDRSNQPQHF. CDR3 DNA: TGTGCCAGCAGCCTTGACAGATCCAATCAGCCCCAGCATTTT. Complete variable domain (other parts from reference TRBV11-3 and TRBJ1-5): EAGVVQSPRYKIIEKKQPVAFWCNPISGHNTLYWYLQNLGQGPELLIRYENEEAVDDSQLPKDRFSAERLKGVDSTLKIQPAELGDSAVYLCASSLDRSNQPQHFGDGTRLSIL.

The rearrangement uses TRBV5-6 and TRBJ1-2; 8 bases match TRBD1. Germline V lookup: CDR1 SGHDT, CDR2 YYEEEE. CDR3 size: 17 residues. The V and J ends lost 0 bases and 4 bases, in that order; junction bases with no gene match: 11. The CDR3 coding sequence is TGTGCCAGCAGCTTGGCCAACCGGGACAGGAGGATCTATGGCTACACCTTC. Translation: CASSLANRDRRIYGYTF.

The V gene is TRBV11-1, the J gene TRBJ2-7, with no clear D. This CDR3 comprises 14 residues. Germline V CDR1 and CDR2: SGHAT, FQDESV (reference sequence). The V gene lost 0 bases and the J gene lost 3 bases, with 9 bases spanning the gap. The CDR3 DNA is TGTGCCAGCAGCTTAGCGCTGGCAGTCTACGAGCAGTACTTC. This sequence encodes CASSLALAVYEQYF. The whole variable domain, filled in from reference TRBV11-1 and TRBJ2-7, reads EAEVAQSPRYKITEKSQAVAFWCDPISGHATLYWYRQILGQGPELLVQFQDESVVDDSQLPKDRFSAERLKGVDSTLKIQPAELGDSAMYLCASSLALAVYEQYFGPGTRLTVT.

This chain links TRBV6-1 with TRBJ2-3; 10 bases line up with TRBD2. This CDR3 has 15 residues. J was trimmed by 1 base and V by 6 bases; bases with no gene match: 4. Germline V gene data show CDR1 as MNHNS and CDR2 as SASEGT. The CDR3 is CASSQTSGGTDTQYF. The CDR3 DNA follows: TGTGCCAGCAGCCAAACTAGCGGGGGCACAGATACGCAGTATTTT.

The chain has TRBV19 and TRBJ1-5, with 8 bases that match TRBD1. CDR3 length: 14 residues. Trimming cost V 5 bases and J 7 bases; bases outside gene matches: 7. The germline gives CDR1 LNHDA, CDR2 SQIVND (reference sequence). The CDR3 bases are TGTGCCAGTAGTCAAGGACAGGGTCCCCAGCCCCAGCATTTT. It codes for CASSQGQGPQPQHF.

This chain connects TRBV9 to TRBJ2-3, with 9 bases that match TRBD2. CDR3 length: 16 residues. The germline gives CDR1 SGDLS, CDR2 YYNGEE. J was trimmed by 5 bases and V by 0 bases; bases with no gene match: 7. CDR3 in DNA: TGTGCCAGCAGCGTAGTTAGCGGGAGTTCCGGAGATACGCAGTATTTT. Its translation: CASSVVSGSSGDTQYF. The variable domain in full, completed from reference TRBV9 and TRBJ2-3, reads DSGVTQTPKHLITATGQRVTLRCSPRSGDLSVYWYQQSLDQGLQFLIQYYNGEERAKGNILERFSAQQFPDLHSELNLSSLELGDSALYFCASSVVSGSSGDTQYFGPGTRLTVL.

The sample holds a few counts of this clone. The J gene is TRBJ2-1, the V gene TRBV7-8; TRBD1 matches at 9 bases. CDR1 is SGHVS and CDR2 is FQNEAQ in the germline V gene. The CDR3 runs to 14 residues. V was clipped by 5 bases and J by 5 bases; unmatched bases: 4. CDR3 sequence reads: CASSLRTGDNEQFF. The CDR3 bases are TGTGCCAGCAGCCTTCGGACAGGGGACAATGAGCAGTTCTTC.

The rearrangement uses TRBV28 and TRBJ2-1, with D perhaps TRBD1 (6 bases). V was shortened by 5 bases and J by 8 bases, with 13 bases between the two germline ends. Germline assignment: CDR1 MDHEN and CDR2 SYDVKM. The CDR3 totals 13 residues. CDR3 sequence reads: CASSLIPGDEQFF. CDR3 nucleotides: TGTGCCAGCAGTCTTATTCCAGGGGATGAGCAGTTCTTC.

J is TRBJ2-3 and V is TRBV19, with 10 positions matching TRBD2. The CDR3 totals 15 residues. The V gene end was trimmed by 1 base and the J gene end by 4 bases; junction bases not matched to a gene: 2. The germline gives CDR1 LNHDA, CDR2 SQIVND (reference sequence). The CDR3: CASSIGTSGSDTQYF. Written as DNA, the CDR3 is TGTGCCAGTAGTATAGGGACTAGCGGATCAGATACGCAGTATTTT.

This clone occurred a few times. This sequence joins TRBV6-1 and TRBJ1-2; D is uncertain. V lost 6 bases, J lost 2 bases, and 10 bases lay in between. The V gene's germline CDR1 is MNHNS and CDR2 SASEGT. This CDR3 region has 13 residues. DNA for the CDR3: TGTGCCAGCAGCCGGGATCCCAACTATGGCTACACCTTC. Protein: CASSRDPNYGYTF.

This clone appeared a single time. V and J are TRBV7-9 and TRBJ1-4; 7 bases agree with TRBD1. Germline CDR1 and CDR2: SEHNR and FQNEAQ (reference sequence). This CDR3 contains 17 residues. Trimming took 1 base from V and 2 from J; bases not matched to a gene: 7. The CDR3 region has the DNA TGTGCCAGCAGCTTAGAGGGACAGATAGGGACTAATGAAAAACTGTTTTTT. It codes for CASSLEGQIGTNEKLFF.

V and J are TRBV5-6 and TRBJ2-5, with 7 bases that match TRBD1. The CDR3 extends over 12 amino acids. Germline-derived CDR1 and CDR2 are SGHDT and YYEEEE. V trimming: 8 bases; J trimming: 5 bases; junction bases outside the gene matches: 6. Here the CDR3 DNA reads TGTGCCAGTGACAGGGAGAGGGAGACCCAGTACTTC. Residues: CASDRERETQYF.

The rearrangement joins TRBV11-2 to TRBJ1-3, with 8 bases that match TRBD1. The CDR3 extends over 18 amino acids. With V trimmed by 1 base and J by 4 bases, 12 bases remained unmatched. Germline V gene sequence: CDR1 SGHAT, CDR2 FQNNGV. The CDR3: CASSLGLTRGRAGNTIYF. The CDR3 DNA is TGTGCCAGCAGCTTAGGATTAACCAGGGGGCGCGCCGGAAACACCATATATTTT.